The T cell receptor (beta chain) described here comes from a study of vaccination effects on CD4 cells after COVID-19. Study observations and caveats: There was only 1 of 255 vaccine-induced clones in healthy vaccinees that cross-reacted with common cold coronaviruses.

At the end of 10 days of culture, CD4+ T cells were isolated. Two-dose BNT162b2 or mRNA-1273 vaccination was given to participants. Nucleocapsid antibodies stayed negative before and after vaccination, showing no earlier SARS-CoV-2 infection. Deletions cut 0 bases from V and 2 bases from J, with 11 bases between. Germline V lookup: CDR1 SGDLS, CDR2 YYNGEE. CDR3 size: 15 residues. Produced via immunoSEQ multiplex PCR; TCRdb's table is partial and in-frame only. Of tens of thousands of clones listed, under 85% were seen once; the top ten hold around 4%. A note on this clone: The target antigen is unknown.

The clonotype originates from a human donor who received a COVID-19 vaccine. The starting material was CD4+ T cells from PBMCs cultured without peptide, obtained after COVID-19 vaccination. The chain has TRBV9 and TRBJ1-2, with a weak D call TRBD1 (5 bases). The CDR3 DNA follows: TGTGCCAGCAGCGTAGGGGGGTTGGCGAACTATGGCTACACCTTC. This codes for CASSVGGLANYGYTF.